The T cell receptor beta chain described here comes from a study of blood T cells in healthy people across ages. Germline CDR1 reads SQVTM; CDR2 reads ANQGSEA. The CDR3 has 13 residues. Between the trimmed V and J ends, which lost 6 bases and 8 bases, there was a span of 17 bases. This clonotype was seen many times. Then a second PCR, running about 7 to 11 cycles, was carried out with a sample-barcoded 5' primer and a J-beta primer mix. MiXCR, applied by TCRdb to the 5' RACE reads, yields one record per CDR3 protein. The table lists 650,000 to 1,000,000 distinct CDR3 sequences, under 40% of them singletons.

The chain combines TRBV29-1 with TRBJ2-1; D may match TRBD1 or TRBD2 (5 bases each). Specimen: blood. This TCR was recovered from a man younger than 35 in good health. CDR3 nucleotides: TGCAGCGTCCAATCCCGGGACGTCGATGAGCAGTTCTTC. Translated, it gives CSVQSRDVDEQFF.